This T cell receptor beta chain appears in the sequencing data of a study of cytomegalovirus exposure and HLA in healthy donors. Study summary: The Caucasian-associated ancestry cluster held more than 80% of over 350 genotyped donors. Overall study findings and caveats: What was likely a sequencing artifact was a cluster of highly shared sequence variants. According to an earlier analysis, most TCR beta V segments yielded productive rearrangements about 87% or about 30% of the time.

Researchers ran the PCR with 60 Vbeta and 13 Jbeta primers. Assay used: immunoSEQ multiplex PCR; TCRdb lists only in-frame clones, some missing. The sample carries 150,000 to 250,000 clones, 70% to 85% recorded once. CDR3 length: 13 amino acids. Germline assignment: CDR1 SGHTA and CDR2 FQGTGA. V dropped 6 bases and J dropped 0 bases, with 8 bases sitting between them. A remark on this clone: The target antigen is unknown.

Donors likely had unrecorded immune exposures despite being nominally healthy when sampled. The sequenced material came from PBMCs. The V and J genes are TRBV7-3 and TRBJ1-1; no definite D call. The clonotype comes from a boy aged 2-15 years in good health and CMV-seronegative. The chain's CDR3 is CASSIDMNTEAFF. In DNA, the CDR3 is TGTGCCAGCAGTATTGACATGAACACTGAAGCTTTCTTT.